The source of this TCR beta chain is a study of glioma-infiltrating T cells. Points from the study as a whole: Only very few CDR3 sequences appeared in both tissue and blood.

Amplification of TCR alpha and beta CDR3 regions from RNA used iRepertoire nested multiplex PCR. TCRdb independently ran MiXCR on the multiplex PCR reads; one entry per CDR3 protein. The table records some 180,000 distinct CDR3 sequences, roughly 32% of them present only once. This clonotype showed up many times. Its cognate antigen is unknown. The sample was glioma tissue, nonneoplastic brain tissue, or PBMCs (not recorded which). The receptor's source is a human donor with low-grade glioma or glioblastoma, undergoing nonglioma brain surgery, or in good health (not recorded which).

CDR3 nucleotides: TGCAGTGCTAGGCCCAGCGGGAGGGCCATCAATGAGCAGTTCTTC. Its translation is CSARPSGRAINEQFF. V and J are TRBV20-1 and TRBJ2-1; 10 bases agree with TRBD2. CDR1 DFQATT and CDR2 SNEGSKA come from the germline V gene (reference sequence). The V segment lost 3 bases and the J segment 6 bases; nucleotides outside the gene matches: 8. The length of the CDR3 is 15 residues.